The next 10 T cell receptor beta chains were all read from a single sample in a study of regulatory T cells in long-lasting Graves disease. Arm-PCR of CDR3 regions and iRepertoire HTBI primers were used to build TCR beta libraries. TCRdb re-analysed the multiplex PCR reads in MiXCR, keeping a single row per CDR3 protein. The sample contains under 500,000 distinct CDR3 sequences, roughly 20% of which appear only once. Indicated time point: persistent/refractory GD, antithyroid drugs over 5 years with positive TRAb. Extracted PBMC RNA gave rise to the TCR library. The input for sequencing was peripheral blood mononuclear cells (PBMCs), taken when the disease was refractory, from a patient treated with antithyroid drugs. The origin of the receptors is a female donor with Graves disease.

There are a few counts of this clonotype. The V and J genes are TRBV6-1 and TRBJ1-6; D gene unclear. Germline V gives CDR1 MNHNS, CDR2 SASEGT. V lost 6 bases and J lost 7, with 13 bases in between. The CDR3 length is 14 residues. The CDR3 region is CASRWTVPNSPLHF. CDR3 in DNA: TGTGCCAGCAGATGGACGGTTCCCAATTCACCCCTCCACTTT.

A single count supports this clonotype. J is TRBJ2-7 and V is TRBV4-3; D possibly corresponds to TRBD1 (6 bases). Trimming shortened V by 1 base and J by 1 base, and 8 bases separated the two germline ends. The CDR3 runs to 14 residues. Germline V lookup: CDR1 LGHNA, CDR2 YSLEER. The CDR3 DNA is TGCGCCAGCAGCCAAGCGACAGGTTCCTACGAGCAGTACTTC. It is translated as CASSQATGSYEQYF.

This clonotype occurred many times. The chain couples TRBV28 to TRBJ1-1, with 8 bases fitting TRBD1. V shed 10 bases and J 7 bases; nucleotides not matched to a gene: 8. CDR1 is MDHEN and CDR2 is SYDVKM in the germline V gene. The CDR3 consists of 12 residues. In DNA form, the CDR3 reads TGTGCCACCAGACAGGGGCTTGGTGAAGCTTTCTTT. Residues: CATRQGLGEAFF.

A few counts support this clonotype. The CDR3 DNA reads TGTGCCAGCAAACTCGTCTACGAGCAGTACTTC. It encodes CASKLVYEQYF. This chain joins TRBV11-2 and TRBJ2-7; D is uncertain. Germline lookup yields CDR1 SGHAT and CDR2 FQNNGV. The CDR3 contains 11 residues. V lost 7 bases to trimming and J lost 3 bases, with 7 bases between them.

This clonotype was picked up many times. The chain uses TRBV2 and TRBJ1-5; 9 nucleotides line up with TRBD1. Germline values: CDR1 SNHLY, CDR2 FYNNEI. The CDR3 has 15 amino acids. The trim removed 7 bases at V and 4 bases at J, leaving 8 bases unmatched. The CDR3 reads CASNYDRGGNQPQHF. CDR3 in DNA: TGTGCCAGCAATTACGACAGGGGGGGAAATCAGCCCCAGCATTTT. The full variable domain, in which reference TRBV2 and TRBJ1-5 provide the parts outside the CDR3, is EPEVTQTPSHQVTQMGQEVILRCVPISNHLYFYWYRQILGQKVEFLVSFYNNEISEKSEIFDDQFSVERPDGSNFTLKIRSTKLEDSAMYFCASNYDRGGNQPQHFGDGTRLSIL.

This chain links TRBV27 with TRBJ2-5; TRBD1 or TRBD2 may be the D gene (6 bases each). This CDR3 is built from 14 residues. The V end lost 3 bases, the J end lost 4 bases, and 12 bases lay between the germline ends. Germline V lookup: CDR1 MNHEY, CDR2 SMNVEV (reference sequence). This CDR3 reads CASSFGGGGETQYF. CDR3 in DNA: TGTGCCAGCAGTTTCGGCGGAGGGGGAGAGACCCAGTACTTC.

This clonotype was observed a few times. The CDR3 nucleotides are TGCAGTGCTAGTAGTCTAGCGGGAGAGTACGAGCAGTACTTC. Its translation: CSASSLAGEYEQYF. The chain carries TRBV20-1 and TRBJ2-7; TRBD2 matches at 10 bases. V gave up 3 bases and J gave up 4 bases; unmatched junction bases: 6. The CDR3 is 14 amino acids. CDR1 and CDR2 from the germline V gene are DFQATT and SNEGSKA (reference sequence).

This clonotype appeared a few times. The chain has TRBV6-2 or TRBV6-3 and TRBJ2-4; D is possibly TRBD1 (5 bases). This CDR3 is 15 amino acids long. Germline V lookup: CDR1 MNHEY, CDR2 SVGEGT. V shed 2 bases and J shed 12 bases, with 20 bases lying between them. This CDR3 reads CASSYGAALRGDQYF. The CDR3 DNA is TGTGCCAGCAGTTACGGCGCGGCCCTAAGGGGTGATCAGTACTTC.

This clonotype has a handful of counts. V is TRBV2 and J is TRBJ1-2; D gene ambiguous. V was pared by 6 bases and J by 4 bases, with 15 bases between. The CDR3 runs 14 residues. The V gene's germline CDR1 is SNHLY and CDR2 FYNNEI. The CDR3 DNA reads TGTGCCAGCAGCTTCGGGATGGCTGGCTATGGCTACACCTTC. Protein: CASSFGMAGYGYTF.

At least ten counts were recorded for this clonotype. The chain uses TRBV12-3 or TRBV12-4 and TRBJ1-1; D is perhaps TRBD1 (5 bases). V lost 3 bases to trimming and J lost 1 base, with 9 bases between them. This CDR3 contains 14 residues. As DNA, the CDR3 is TGTGCCAGCAGTTTCCAGGGTAGGAACACTGAAGCTTTCTTT. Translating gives CASSFQGRNTEAFF.